The clone carrying this T cell receptor (beta chain) was seen just once. The CDR3 extends over 16 amino acids. Germline CDR1 is SEHNR and CDR2 is FQNEAQ (reference sequence). The V gene end was trimmed by 5 bases and the J gene end by 4 bases; junction bases not matched to a gene: 9. The repertoire was sequenced with immunoSEQ multiplex PCR; TCRdb's copy has only in-frame clones and lacks some. The table includes almost 85,000 clones, roughly 84% detected once. The entry originates in a study of control samples from healthy donors and cancer patients. The receptor was derived from a man aged 60 to 69 with head and neck cancer. The sequenced material came from PBMCs. V gene TRBV7-9 combines with J gene TRBJ2-1, with TRBD1 matching 9 bases. In nucleotides, the CDR3 is TGTGCCAGCAGCCCGTACAGGGGGCTCGGGTACAATGAGCAGTTCTTC. As protein: CASSPYRGLGYNEQFF.